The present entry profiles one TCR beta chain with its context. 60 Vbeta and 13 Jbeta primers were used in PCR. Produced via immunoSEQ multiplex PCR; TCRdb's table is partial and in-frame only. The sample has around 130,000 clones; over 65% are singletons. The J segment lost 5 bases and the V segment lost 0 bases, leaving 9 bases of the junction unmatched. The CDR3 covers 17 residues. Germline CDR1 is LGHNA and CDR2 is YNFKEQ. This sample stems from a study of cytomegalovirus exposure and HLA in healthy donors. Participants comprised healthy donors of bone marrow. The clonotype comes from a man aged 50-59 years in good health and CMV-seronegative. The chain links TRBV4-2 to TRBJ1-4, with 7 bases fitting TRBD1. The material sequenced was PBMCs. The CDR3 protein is CASSQDLRQGKNEKLFF. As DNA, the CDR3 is TGTGCCAGCAGCCAAGATCTGCGACAGGGAAAAAATGAAAAACTGTTTTTT.